Following are 17 T cell receptor beta chains from one sample sequenced in a study of siplizumab effects on memory and regulatory T cells. Assay used: immunoSEQ multiplex PCR; TCRdb lists only in-frame clones, some missing. The profile shows some 110,000 clones, 90% to 95% of them singletons. The specimen was CD4+ T cells sorted from blood. The origin of the receptors is a human donor in good health.

This chain joins TRBV6-1 and TRBJ2-1; no reliable D call. With 4 bases removed from V and 4 bases from J, the gap between germline ends came to 11 bases. Germline values: CDR1 MNHNS, CDR2 SASEGT. The CDR3 has 14 residues. CDR3 nucleotides: TGTGCCAGCAGTGGAGTCCTAGAGTACAATGAGCAGTTCTTC. Its translation: CASSGVLEYNEQFF.

V is TRBV4-2 and J is TRBJ1-4, with D possibly matching TRBD1 (5 bases). Trimming left V 5 bases short and J 7 bases short, with 8 bases between. This CDR3 has 12 amino acids. CDR1 and CDR2 from the germline V gene are LGHNA and YNFKEQ. The CDR3 loop is CASSSGIEKLFF. The CDR3 DNA reads TGTGCCAGCAGCTCAGGGATTGAAAAACTGTTTTTT.

The gene calls are TRBV15 and TRBJ1-2, with TRBD1 identical over 9 bases. The V gene end was trimmed by 5 bases and the J gene end by 1 base; junction bases not matched to a gene: 2. This CDR3 region has 14 residues. Germline CDR1 and CDR2: LNHNV and YYDKDF (reference sequence). The CDR3 DNA follows: TGTGCCACCAGCGGGGACAGGGTTAACTATGGCTACACCTTC. Translating gives CATSGDRVNYGYTF.

In DNA form, the CDR3 reads TGTGCCAGCAGCCAAGGTTGGACTAGGGTTGAGACCCAGTACTTC. It specifies CASSQGWTRVETQYF. The rearrangement joins TRBV14 to TRBJ2-5; 7 positions agree with TRBD2. V was clipped by 1 base and J by 5 bases; unmatched bases: 7. The CDR3 is 15 residues long. CDR1 SGHDN and CDR2 FVKESK come from the germline V gene. Full variable domain (remainder filled in from reference TRBV14 and TRBJ2-5): EAGVTQFPSHSVIEKGQTVTLRCDPISGHDNLYWYRRVMGKEIKFLLHFVKESKQDESGMPNNRFLAERTGGTYSTLKVQPAELEDSGVYFCASSQGWTRVETQYFGPGTRLLVL.

The chain links TRBV1 to TRBJ2-1; the D call of TRBD1 is as the table states it, not checked on the DNA. TRBV1 is a documented pseudogene. This CDR3 is 15 amino acids long. The CDR3 DNA sequence: TGCACCAGCAGCCAAGACCGGGACAGAGACAATGAGCAGTTCTTC. Amino acids: CTSSQDRDRDNEQFF.

This chain connects TRBV4-1 to TRBJ2-7, with a tentative D call TRBD2 (6 bases). The CDR3 spans 16 residues. V was cut by 0 bases and J by 6 bases, with 18 bases left in between. CDR1 and CDR2 (germline): MGHRA, YSYEKL. The CDR3 loop reads CASSQEMSVSGVEQYF. The CDR3, as DNA: TGCGCCAGCAGCCAAGAAATGAGCGTCTCGGGGGTCGAGCAGTACTTC.

This sequence joins TRBV7-6 and TRBJ1-1; D perhaps matches TRBD1 (5 bases). The CDR3 is made up of 15 amino acids. Germline CDR1 reads SGHVS; CDR2 reads FNYEAQ. V was cut by 5 bases and J by 0 bases, with 13 bases left in between. Here the CDR3 DNA reads TGTGCCAGCAGCCCAGGAGGGGAAGTGAACACTGAAGCTTTCTTT. This codes for CASSPGGEVNTEAFF.

A word on this clone: Other DNA sequences in this specimen translate into the identical CDR3. The chain has TRBV5-1 and TRBJ2-5; D call uncertain. This CDR3 comprises 11 residues. V was cut by 2 bases and J by 1 base, with 0 bases left in between. Germline V gene data show CDR1 as SGHRS and CDR2 as YFSETQ. The chain's CDR3 is CASSFQETQYF. The CDR3 DNA reads TGCGCCAGCAGCTTCCAAGAGACCCAGTACTTC.

The J gene is TRBJ1-5, the V gene TRBV19; D is ambiguous. Looked up from germline, CDR1 is LNHDA and CDR2 is SQIVND (reference sequence). The CDR3 contains 14 residues. With 3 bases removed from V and 5 bases from J, the gap between germline ends came to 11 bases. The CDR3 protein is CASSMTIDHQPQHF. The CDR3 coding sequence is TGTGCCAGTAGTATGACTATAGACCATCAGCCCCAGCATTTT.

V is TRBV5-1 and J is TRBJ2-7; TRBD2 aligns across 10 bases. Germline CDR1 is SGHRS and CDR2 is YFSETQ. V shed 2 bases and J 3 bases; nucleotides not matched to a gene: 8. This CDR3 contains 16 residues. The CDR3 region is CASSFFRVAGGYEQYF. Written as DNA, the CDR3 is TGCGCCAGCAGCTTTTTCAGGGTAGCGGGAGGCTACGAGCAGTACTTC. The full variable domain, rest sourced from reference TRBV5-1 and TRBJ2-7, is KAGVTQTPRYLIKTRGQQVTLSCSPISGHRSVSWYQQTPGQGLQFLFEYFSETQRNKGNFPGRFSGRQFSNSRSEMNVSTLELGDSALYLCASSFFRVAGGYEQYFGPGTRLTVT.

V usage is TRBV18 and J usage is TRBJ1-1, with D perhaps matching TRBD1 (6 bases). Germline-derived CDR1 and CDR2 are KGHSH and LQKENI. V lost 1 base to trimming and J lost 8 bases, with 11 bases between them. The CDR3 sequence is 13 residues long. The chain's CDR3 is CASSPLSGVEAFF. The CDR3 region has the DNA TGTGCCAGCTCACCACTTTCAGGGGTCGAAGCTTTCTTT.

The chain recombines TRBV6-5 with TRBJ2-5; 10 bases are a match to TRBD1. Germline V gene sequence: CDR1 MNHEY, CDR2 SVGAGI. This CDR3 is 15 amino acids long. The V gene end was trimmed by 1 base and the J gene end by 4 bases; junction bases not matched to a gene: 3. The CDR3 loop reads CASSYLGTGVETQYF. The CDR3 DNA follows: TGTGCCAGCAGTTACTTGGGGACAGGGGTAGAGACCCAGTACTTC.

V usage is TRBV30 and J usage is TRBJ1-5, with a possible D match to TRBD1 (6 bases). V lost 2 bases and J lost 0, with 14 bases in between. The CDR3 runs to 16 residues. The germline V gene encodes CDR1 GTSNPN and CDR2 SVGIG (reference sequence). CDR3: CAWSSVKGGSNQPQHF. CDR3 sequence (DNA): TGTGCCTGGAGTTCGGTCAAAGGGGGTAGCAATCAGCCCCAGCATTTT.

The genes are TRBV7-2 and TRBJ2-7, with D unresolved. V dropped 5 bases and J dropped 2 bases, with 10 bases sitting between them. Germline V gene data show CDR1 as SGHTA and CDR2 as FQGNSA. The CDR3 length is 13 residues. The CDR3 DNA follows: TGTGCCAGCAGCCTAGGCTGGGCCTACGAGCAGTACTTC. This translates into CASSLGWAYEQYF.

The chain links TRBV30 to TRBJ2-6; no reliable D call. The CDR3 sequence is 16 residues long. The germline gives CDR1 GTSNPN, CDR2 SVGIG (reference sequence). V dropped 2 bases and J dropped 0 bases, with 11 bases sitting between them. This CDR3 reads CAWSNRWSSGANVLTF. CDR3 nucleotide sequence: TGTGCCTGGAGTAACCGATGGAGCTCTGGGGCCAACGTCCTGACTTTC.

This chain connects TRBV5-1 to TRBJ2-3; 9 positions agree with TRBD1. This CDR3 spans 14 amino acids. Germline assignment: CDR1 SGHRS and CDR2 YFSETQ. After removal of 4 bases from V and 3 bases from J, the junction contained 3 bases not matched to a gene. CDR3 amino acids: CASSPDRGTDTQYF. CDR3 coding DNA: TGCGCCAGCAGCCCGGACAGGGGAACAGATACGCAGTATTTT.

The rearrangement uses TRBV12-5 and TRBJ2-1; a possible D gene is TRBD2 (6 bases). This CDR3 spans 12 amino acids. V was shortened by 9 bases and J by 1 base, with 7 bases between the two germline ends. CDR1 LGHNT and CDR2 FRNRAP come from the germline V gene. The chain's CDR3 is CASGTSYNEQFF. The CDR3, as DNA: TGTGCTAGCGGGACTTCCTACAATGAGCAGTTCTTC.